The 9 T cell receptor beta chains listed next were all sequenced from one sample in a study of PD-1 blockade in classical Hodgkin lymphoma. Time point indicated: cycle 4 day 1 (C4D1), after 6 weeks of nivolumab. Each patient experienced a relapse that followed autologous stem cell transplantation, and brentuximab vedotin exposure varied. Magnetic depletion of unwanted cells isolated CD4+ T cells from thawed PBMCs. Sequencing used immunoSEQ multiplex PCR; TCRdb keeps in-frame clones, though not all of them. Altogether roughly 18,000 clones are present, roughly four fifths being singletons, with the ten largest covering 2% to 2.5%. Source: CD4+ T cells from blood, taken before the fourth cycle of nivolumab. The source is a human donor with classical Hodgkin lymphoma.

This clone has a single count. In nucleotides, the CDR3 is TGTGCCAGCAGGGGCGGGACAGACCGATCAACTAATGAAAAACTGTTTTTT. This sequence encodes CASRGGTDRSTNEKLFF. This chain links TRBV5-6 with TRBJ1-4; 7 nucleotides match TRBD1. The CDR3 sequence is 17 residues long. The V gene end was trimmed by 5 bases and the J gene end by 0 bases; junction bases not matched to a gene: 10. The germline CDR1 and CDR2 sequences are SGHDT and YYEEEE.

The chain has TRBV11-2 and TRBJ2-7, with 12 bases that match TRBD2. Germline CDR1 and CDR2: SGHAT and FQNNGV. The ends lost 5 bases at V and 2 bases at J; junction bases unmatched: 1. The CDR3 is made up of 14 amino acids. CDR3: CASSRLAGAYEQYF. CDR3 DNA: TGTGCCAGCAGCCGACTAGCGGGGGCCTACGAGCAGTACTTC.

V usage is TRBV6-1 and J usage is TRBJ2-7, with a tentative D call TRBD1 (5 bases). CDR3 length equals 14 residues. Germline CDR1 reads MNHNS; CDR2 reads SASEGT. With 7 bases removed from V and 0 bases from J, the gap between germline ends came to 13 bases. This chain's CDR3 is CASTLQVTSYEQYF. The CDR3 DNA is TGTGCCAGCACTCTACAGGTGACCTCCTACGAGCAGTACTTC.

The chain couples TRBV5-4 to TRBJ1-4; no firm D call. The ends were cut back, 2 bases at V and 0 bases at J, with 5 bases in the middle. From germline, CDR1 is SGHNT and CDR2 YYREEE (reference sequence). The CDR3 contains 14 residues. The CDR3 nucleotides read TGTGCCAGCAGCTTAGGTGCAACTAATGAAAAACTGTTTTTT. This gives the protein CASSLGATNEKLFF.

V and J are TRBV10-1 and TRBJ1-1; D unclear. Trimming cost V 3 bases and J 5 bases, with 10 bases left between them. Looked up from germline, CDR1 is WNHNN and CDR2 is SYGVQD (reference sequence). CDR3 size: 13 residues. The CDR3 DNA reads as TGCGCCAGCAGTGAAAGTATCAGTACTGAAGCTTTCTTT. This gives the protein CASSESISTEAFF.

This clone has a single count. The V and J genes are TRBV19 and TRBJ2-1; the match to TRBD2 covers 10 bases. Germline V gene sequence: CDR1 LNHDA, CDR2 SQIVND (reference sequence). Trimming removed 1 base from V and 9 bases from J; junction bases left unmatched: 6. The length of the CDR3 is 15 residues. The DNA of the CDR3 is TGTGCCAGTAGTATAGTAGAAGCGGGAGGGCCTGAGCAGTTCTTC. It yields the protein CASSIVEAGGPEQFF.

This CDR3 reads CASSDKFRDRVFNEQFF. The CDR3 DNA reads as TGTGCCAGCAGTGACAAGTTCCGGGACAGGGTTTTCAATGAGCAGTTCTTC. The J gene is TRBJ2-1, the V gene TRBV6-4; 9 bases are a match to TRBD1. Germline CDR1 and CDR2: MRHNA and SNTAGT. V shed 2 bases and J 6 bases; nucleotides not matched to a gene: 11. The CDR3 covers 17 residues.

This rearrangement joins TRBV30 to TRBJ1-4, with a tentative D call TRBD1 (6 bases). CDR3 length: 15 residues. The germline V gene has CDR1 GTSNPN and CDR2 SVGIG (reference sequence). Trimming pared 0 bases from V and 1 base from J, leaving 9 bases between. CDR3 coding DNA: TGTGCCTGGAGTGTACAGGGAGGAACTAATGAAAAACTGTTTTTT. Amino acids: CAWSVQGGTNEKLFF.

Here the CDR3 DNA reads TGTGCCAGCAGCTTAGGACTAGCGGGGGGCCGCACAGATACGCAGTATTTT. It translates to CASSLGLAGGRTDTQYF. V gene TRBV7-9 combines with J gene TRBJ2-3, with 13 bases aligning to TRBD2. The germline V gene encodes CDR1 SEHNR and CDR2 FQNEAQ (reference sequence). The CDR3 contains 17 residues. V dropped 1 base and J dropped 1; count of bases not matched to a gene: 2.